The TCR beta chain described here comes from a study of T cells after yellow fever vaccination. V shed 5 bases and J 0 bases; nucleotides not matched to a gene: 7. CDR1 and CDR2 from the germline V gene are MDHEN and SYDVKM. The CDR3 is made up of 15 amino acids. This clonotype was detected a few times. It was through 5'RACE template switching that TCR cDNA was made, with a universal primer site and UMIs added. A single record per CDR3 protein comes from TCRdb applying MiXCR to the 5' RACE reads. Of about 360,000 distinct CDR3 sequences listed, 6.2% were seen once; the top ten hold 14% to 15%. The genes are TRBV28 and TRBJ2-7; 7 nucleotides match TRBD2. Sample: PBMCs, taken 5 days after the yellow fever booster vaccination. The source of this sequence is a man aged 25-45 years who received the YFV17D yellow fever vaccine. CDR3 protein: CASSATLAGSYEQYF. The CDR3 bases are TGTGCCAGCAGTGCCACCTTAGCGGGCTCCTACGAGCAGTACTTC.